A single sample gave rise to the 29 T cell receptor beta chains below, sequenced in a study of cytomegalovirus exposure and HLA in healthy donors. With 60 Vbeta and 13 Jbeta primers, the PCR was carried out. Assay: immunoSEQ multiplex PCR; the TCRdb copy retains only in-frame clones and omits some. This sample yields more than 150,000 clones, of which about 90% are seen a single time; about 0.24% belongs to the top ten. The sequenced material came from PBMCs. These receptors all come from a girl in the first two years of life in good health and CMV-seronegative.

The chain links TRBV27 to TRBJ2-5; 11 nucleotides agree with TRBD2. Germline CDR1 and CDR2: MNHEY and SMNVEV (reference sequence). The junction had 5 bases not matched to a gene; V was cut back by 3 bases and J by 5 bases. There are 15 residues in the CDR3. CDR3 in amino acids: CASSFASGRRETQYF. The CDR3 DNA follows: TGTGCCAGCAGTTTTGCTAGCGGGAGGCGGGAGACCCAGTACTTC.

The gene calls are TRBV11-3 and TRBJ2-5, with D possibly matching TRBD1 (6 bases). The CDR3 has 14 residues. In germline, CDR1 is SGHNT, CDR2 YENEEA. The germline V and J ends were trimmed by 1 base and 5 bases, with 11 bases remaining between them. CDR3 DNA sequence: TGTGCCAGCAGCTTAGCTGGGGGCCACGAGACCCAGTACTTC. It codes for CASSLAGGHETQYF.

A few counts support this clone. The J gene is TRBJ2-1, the V gene TRBV10-2; 13 positions agree with TRBD2. V shed 8 bases and J 6 bases; nucleotides not matched to a gene: 7. The CDR3 spans 15 residues. CDR1 is WSHSY, CDR2 SAAADI, per germline. CDR3 loop: CASDAWTSGSNEQFF. CDR3 coding DNA: TGCGCCAGCGATGCTTGGACTAGCGGGAGCAATGAGCAGTTCTTC.

This rearrangement joins TRBV4-1 to TRBJ1-5; D is undetermined. The CDR3 is 14 residues long. V dropped 7 bases and J dropped 0 bases, with 10 bases sitting between them. Germline assignment: CDR1 MGHRA and CDR2 YSYEKL. CDR3 sequence: CASNGVFSNQPQHF. The DNA of the CDR3 is TGCGCCAGCAACGGGGTCTTTAGCAATCAGCCCCAGCATTTT.

The rearrangement joins TRBV7-2 to TRBJ2-7; 7 nucleotides match TRBD2. The CDR3 length is 17 residues. CDR1 and CDR2 from the germline V gene are SGHTA and FQGNSA. Trimming took 0 bases from V and 0 from J; bases not matched to a gene: 8. As DNA, the CDR3 is TGTGCCAGCAGCTTAGCCGGGGCTAGCGGAAGCTCCTACGAGCAGTACTTC. Protein: CASSLAGASGSSYEQYF.

CDR3 protein: CASSKEGQVVQPQHF. CDR3 sequence (DNA): TGTGCCAGCAGTAAAGAGGGACAGGTGGTTCAGCCCCAGCATTTT. This chain connects TRBV2 to TRBJ1-5, with 8 bases lining up with TRBD1. Germline V gives CDR1 SNHLY, CDR2 FYNNEI. Trimming cost V 5 bases and J 6 bases; bases outside gene matches: 9. The length of the CDR3 is 15 residues.

The chain is built from TRBV4-2 and TRBJ2-1; TRBD2 agrees at 11 bases. CDR3 size: 17 residues. In germline, CDR1 is LGHNA, CDR2 YNFKEQ. The J segment lost 4 bases and the V segment lost 0 bases, leaving 5 bases of the junction unmatched. CDR3 residues: CASSQDSLAGGYNEQFF. As DNA, the CDR3 is TGTGCCAGCAGCCAAGATTCGTTAGCGGGGGGGTACAATGAGCAGTTCTTC.

This rearrangement joins TRBV15 to TRBJ1-2, with a weak D call TRBD1 (6 bases). The V gene's germline CDR1 is LNHNV and CDR2 YYDKDF (reference sequence). The CDR3 length is 15 residues. V shed 0 bases and J shed 7 bases, with 15 bases lying between them. The CDR3 sequence: CATSRDHTRGGGYTF. For the CDR3, the DNA is TGTGCCACCAGCAGAGATCATACACGAGGGGGTGGCTACACCTTC.

This clone was detected only once. The V gene is TRBV9, the J gene TRBJ2-3; 10 bases map to TRBD2. V trimming: 2 bases; J trimming: 3 bases; junction bases outside the gene matches: 6. The CDR3 length is 16 residues. Germline lookup yields CDR1 SGDLS and CDR2 YYNGEE. CDR3 loop: CASSVQRGGETDTQYF. The DNA for the CDR3 is TGTGCCAGCAGCGTGCAGCGGGGGGGCGAGACAGATACGCAGTATTTT.

In its sample, this clone was seen a few times. The rearrangement links TRBV19 to TRBJ2-3, with D perhaps matching TRBD1 (6 bases). The CDR3 length is 12 residues. With 3 bases removed from V and 6 bases from J, the gap between germline ends came to 7 bases. The germline gives CDR1 LNHDA, CDR2 SQIVND (reference sequence). The CDR3 nucleotides are TGTGCCAGTAGTATTACAGGGGATACGCAGTATTTT. Amino acids: CASSITGDTQYF. The variable domain in full, with the rest retrieved from reference TRBV19 and TRBJ2-3, is DGGITQSPKYLFRKEGQNVTLSCEQNLNHDAMYWYRQDPGQGLRLIYYSQIVNDFQKGDIAEGYSVSREKKESFPLTVTSAQKNPTAFYLCASSITGDTQYFGPGTRLTVL.

The J gene is TRBJ1-4, the V gene TRBV7-2; 8 bases are shared with TRBD1. Per the germline V gene, CDR1 is SGHTA and CDR2 is FQGNSA. With 5 bases clipped from V and 8 bases from J, the junction kept 7 bases outside the gene matches. The CDR3 length is 14 residues. The CDR3 DNA is TGTGCCAGCAGCATAGACAGGGGTTACGAAAAACTGTTTTTT. Its translation is CASSIDRGYEKLFF.

This clone was counted a single time. The chain carries TRBV2 and TRBJ2-1; 8 nucleotides line up with TRBD2. The CDR3 covers 14 residues. After removal of 7 bases from V and 3 bases from J, the junction contained 5 bases not matched to a gene. Germline CDR1 is SNHLY and CDR2 is FYNNEI. The CDR3 coding sequence is TGTGCCAGCACGAGGCTAGCGGGCTACAATGAGCAGTTCTTC. Amino acid sequence: CASTRLAGYNEQFF.

The J gene is TRBJ2-1, the V gene TRBV9, with 7 bases identical to TRBD2. Trimming at V came to 2 bases and at J to 7 bases, leaving 6 bases not matched to a gene. Germline CDR1 is SGDLS and CDR2 is YYNGEE. There are 14 residues in the CDR3. CDR3 sequence reads: CASSVGLVGNEQFF. The CDR3 region has the DNA TGTGCCAGCAGCGTTGGACTAGTCGGGAATGAGCAGTTCTTC.

This chain joins TRBV4-2 and TRBJ1-2; D is perhaps TRBD1 (5 bases). Trimming pared 5 bases from V and 6 bases from J, leaving 13 bases between. CDR1 LGHNA and CDR2 YNFKEQ come from the germline V gene. This CDR3 has 13 residues. The CDR3 spells CASSYRPGDGYTF. The CDR3 nucleotides are TGTGCCAGCAGCTATAGACCGGGGGATGGCTACACCTTC.

The rearrangement joins TRBV2 to TRBJ2-6; no clear D. This CDR3 has 15 residues. V lost 5 bases and J lost 0, with 8 bases in between. From germline, CDR1 is SNHLY and CDR2 FYNNEI. The CDR3 spells CASSKDNSGANVLTF. The CDR3, as DNA: TGTGCCAGCAGTAAAGACAACTCTGGGGCCAACGTCCTGACTTTC.

The V and J genes are TRBV7-8 and TRBJ1-5; D gene uncertain. The length of the CDR3 is 13 residues. Deletions cut 4 bases from V and 6 bases from J, with 10 bases between. In germline, CDR1 is SGHVS, CDR2 FQNEAQ. This CDR3 reads CASSYRVGQPQHF. The CDR3 region has the DNA TGTGCCAGCAGCTATCGGGTCGGTCAGCCCCAGCATTTT.

V usage is TRBV5-1 and J usage is TRBJ2-1; 7 nucleotides agree with TRBD1. The CDR3 spans 15 residues. CDR1 and CDR2 (germline): SGHRS, YFSETQ. The J segment lost 1 base and the V segment lost 3 bases, leaving 4 bases of the junction unmatched. The chain's CDR3 is CASSYDRVSYNEQFF. The CDR3 DNA reads TGCGCCAGCAGCTACGACAGGGTGTCCTACAATGAGCAGTTCTTC.

V usage is TRBV18 and J usage is TRBJ1-2; 7 bases are a match to TRBD1. Germline loops: CDR1 KGHSH, CDR2 LQKENI. CDR3 length: 13 residues. V was clipped by 6 bases and J by 3 bases; unmatched bases: 4. CDR3: CASSYGQDYGYTF. The CDR3, as DNA: TGTGCCAGCTCCTATGGACAGGACTATGGCTACACCTTC.

V usage is TRBV10-2 and J usage is TRBJ2-3; unclear D gene. Deletions cut 3 bases from V and 4 bases from J, with 17 bases between. In germline, CDR1 is WSHSY, CDR2 SAAADI. The CDR3 is made up of 16 amino acids. The CDR3 loop reads CASSDNYRVPADTQYF. The CDR3 nucleotides read TGCGCCAGCAGTGATAACTATCGCGTACCCGCAGATACGCAGTATTTT.

This clone was observed a handful of times. This rearrangement joins TRBV5-1 to TRBJ1-1; 8 bases are shared with TRBD1. Looked up from germline, CDR1 is SGHRS and CDR2 is YFSETQ. V shed 4 bases and J 3 bases; nucleotides not matched to a gene: 8. CDR3 length: 15 residues. This CDR3 reads CASSLGQGRDTEAFF. In DNA, the CDR3 is TGCGCCAGCAGCCTTGGACAGGGAAGAGACACTGAAGCTTTCTTT.

This clone was picked up a small number of times. The sample contains more than one DNA sequence encoding this CDR3. The rearrangement uses TRBV29-1 and TRBJ2-5; TRBD1 matches at 8 bases. The V gene's germline CDR1 is SQVTM and CDR2 ANQGSEA. This CDR3 spans 12 amino acids. V dropped 4 bases and J dropped 2; count of bases not matched to a gene: 0. CDR3 sequence: CSVGQGQETQYF. CDR3 sequence (DNA): TGCAGCGTTGGACAGGGGCAAGAGACCCAGTACTTC.

V gene TRBV4-3 combines with J gene TRBJ2-7; 12 nucleotides align to TRBD2. The CDR3 has 15 residues. The J segment lost 3 bases and the V segment lost 4 bases, leaving 4 bases of the junction unmatched. CDR1 is LGHNA, CDR2 YSLEER, per germline. The CDR3 coding sequence is TGCGCCAGCAGCCCCCAGACTAGCGGGAGCTACGAGCAGTACTTC. Amino acids: CASSPQTSGSYEQYF.

The gene calls are TRBV7-2 and TRBJ1-4; D perhaps matches TRBD1 (5 bases). The ends were cut back, 1 base at V and 3 bases at J, with 15 bases in the middle. The CDR3 runs 17 residues. CDR1 SGHTA and CDR2 FQGNSA come from the germline V gene. The CDR3 bases are TGTGCCAGCAGCTTAGGGGGCCCAGGGTGGTCTAATGAAAAACTGTTTTTT. Its protein product is CASSLGGPGWSNEKLFF.

V and J are TRBV14 and TRBJ2-5; 9 positions agree with TRBD2. This CDR3 contains 15 residues. Germline trimming cut 4 bases from V and 4 bases from J; bases unmatched to any gene: 7. CDR1 and CDR2 from the germline V gene are SGHDN and FVKESK. This CDR3 reads CASSPQLAGRETQYF. The CDR3 nucleotides read TGTGCCAGCAGCCCCCAGCTAGCGGGGAGAGAGACCCAGTACTTC.

The chain is built from TRBV6-5 and TRBJ1-6, with D unclear. The germline CDR1 and CDR2 sequences are MNHEY and SVGAGI. This CDR3 is built from 16 residues. The ends were cut back, 1 base at V and 2 bases at J, with 9 bases in the middle. The CDR3 is CASSYYPFTYNSPLHF. The CDR3 DNA reads as TGTGCCAGCAGTTACTATCCATTCACCTATAATTCACCCCTCCACTTT.

This clone has more than one count but fewer than ten. The chain uses TRBV7-2 and TRBJ2-5; the D gene is possibly TRBD1 (6 bases). The CDR3 loop spans 16 amino acids. The V gene lost 2 bases and the J gene lost 2 bases, with 15 bases spanning the gap. Germline lookup yields CDR1 SGHTA and CDR2 FQGNSA. Here the CDR3 reads CASSLYPQGIQETQYF. The DNA of the CDR3 is TGTGCCAGCAGCTTATACCCCCAGGGGATACAAGAGACCCAGTACTTC. The whole variable domain, remainder taken from reference TRBV7-2 and TRBJ2-5, is GAGVSQSPSNKVTEKGKDVELRCDPISGHTALYWYRQSLGQGLEFLIYFQGNSAPDKSGLPSDRFSAERTGGSVSTLTIQRTQQEDSAVYLCASSLYPQGIQETQYFGPGTRLLVL.

This clone was detected only once. The rearrangement joins TRBV7-9 to TRBJ1-3; possible D gene TRBD1, 5 bases. V was pared by 8 bases and J by 4 bases, with 12 bases between. CDR3 length equals 13 residues. From germline, CDR1 is SEHNR and CDR2 FQNEAQ (reference sequence). The CDR3 region is CASPLGPGNTIYF. The CDR3 DNA reads as TGTGCCAGCCCCCTGGGGCCAGGAAACACCATATATTTT.

In nucleotides, the CDR3 is TGCGCCAGCAGCCAAGGATGGGGGCCGAGTTCCTACGAGCAGTACTTC. It codes for CASSQGWGPSSYEQYF. This chain links TRBV4-3 with TRBJ2-7, with D tentatively TRBD1 (6 bases). Germline lookup yields CDR1 LGHNA and CDR2 YSLEER. Trimming removed 1 base from V and 1 base from J, with 14 bases in between. The CDR3 length is 16 residues.

This rearrangement joins TRBV19 to TRBJ2-6; D call uncertain. Trimming removed 8 bases from V and 2 bases from J, with 22 bases in between. The V gene's germline CDR1 is LNHDA and CDR2 SQIVND (reference sequence). The CDR3 is 18 amino acids. CDR3 sequence: CASLVVRPGEAGANVLTF. As DNA, the CDR3 is TGTGCCAGTCTGGTCGTCAGACCCGGCGAGGCTGGGGCCAACGTCCTGACTTTC.